The clone carrying this T cell receptor (beta chain) was seen only a few times. The source of the sample is a study of response to subunit inactivated influenza vaccine. TCRdb re-analysed the RT-PCR reads in MiXCR, keeping a single row per CDR3 protein. The sample comprises about 500,000 distinct CDR3 sequences, 16% of which are singletons, and roughly 3.1% rests with the top ten. This receptor was taken from a man aged 50 to 75 who received an inactivated influenza vaccine. The specimen was CD4+ T cells sorted from PBMCs, collected about 24 months after vaccination.

This CDR3 is CASRTRRFF. CDR3 DNA: TGCGCCAGCCGAACACGGCGGTTCTTC. The chain uses TRBV5-1 and TRBJ2-1, with D uncertain. The V gene's germline CDR1 is SGHRS and CDR2 YFSETQ. There are 9 residues in the CDR3. V lost 7 bases and J lost 15, with 11 bases in between.